This T cell receptor (beta chain) is from a study of cytotoxic CD8 clonotypes in ibrutinib-treated CLL. Study at large: Average yields of about 260,000 productive templates and 94,082 productive rearrangements characterized the samples. Study findings and constraints: Public clonotypes occurred uncommonly; on treatment, they contracted or remained stable. The times at which samples were taken varied between sustained-remission and progressing patients.

A note on this clone: Antigen: not known.

The repertoire was sequenced with immunoSEQ multiplex PCR; TCRdb's copy has only in-frame clones and lacks some. Seen here are nearly 100,000 clones, 70% to 80% observed once, and the top ten hold less than 35%. The starting material was PBMCs, obtained after 12 months of ibrutinib treatment. The TCR was taken from a human donor with chronic lymphocytic leukemia.

This chain's CDR3 is CASSASPWIGQYF. The CDR3, as DNA: TGTGCCAGCAGTGCTAGCCCCTGGATTGGCCAGTACTTC. This chain uses TRBV6-6 with TRBJ2-5; D is possibly TRBD2 (5 bases). V was trimmed by 5 bases and J by 10 bases, leaving 17 bases between them. This CDR3 contains 13 residues. Germline loops: CDR1 MNHNY, CDR2 SVGAGI (reference sequence).